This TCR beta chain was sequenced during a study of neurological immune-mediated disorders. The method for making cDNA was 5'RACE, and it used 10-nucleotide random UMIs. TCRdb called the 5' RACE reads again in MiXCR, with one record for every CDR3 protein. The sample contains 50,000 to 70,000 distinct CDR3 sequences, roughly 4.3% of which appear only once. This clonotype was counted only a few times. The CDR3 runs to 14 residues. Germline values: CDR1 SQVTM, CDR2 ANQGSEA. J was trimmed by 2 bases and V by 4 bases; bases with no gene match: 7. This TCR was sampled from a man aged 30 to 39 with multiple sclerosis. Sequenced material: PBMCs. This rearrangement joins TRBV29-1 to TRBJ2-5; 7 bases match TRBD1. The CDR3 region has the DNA TGCAGCGTTGGTCGGACAGGCGAACAAGAGACCCAGTACTTC. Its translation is CSVGRTGEQETQYF. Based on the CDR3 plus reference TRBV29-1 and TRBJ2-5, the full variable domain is SAVISQKPSRDICQRGTSLTIQCQVDSQVTMMFWYRQQPGQSLTLIATANQGSEATYESGFVIDKFPISRPNLTFSTLTVSNMSPEDSSIYLCSVGRTGEQETQYFGPGTRLLVL.